Following are 22 T cell receptor beta chains from one sample sequenced in a study of T-cell memory formation after mild COVID-19. TCRdb analysed the 5' RACE reads with MiXCR anew, one entry per CDR3 protein. The data hold 250,000 to 300,000 distinct CDR3 sequences, with around 16% observed a single time. Sequencing used PBMCs or a T cell subset sorted from them (not recorded which). The receptors come from a man aged 18 to 30 who had mild COVID-19 (a few samples of this study predate the infection). Cell type and time point are not known.

This clonotype was detected ten times or more. Here the CDR3 reads CASSGGGNTGELFF. The CDR3 nucleotides are TGTGCCAGCAGTGGCGGGGGGAACACCGGGGAGCTGTTTTTT. The genes are TRBV28 and TRBJ2-2; TRBD2 aligns across 7 bases. CDR3 length equals 14 residues. Germline CDR1 MDHEN, CDR2 SYDVKM. V was clipped by 5 bases and J by 1 base; unmatched bases: 1.

V and J are TRBV20-1 and TRBJ2-3; D possibly corresponds to TRBD2 (5 bases). The germline V gene has CDR1 DFQATT and CDR2 SNEGSKA (reference sequence). The CDR3 runs 15 residues. The V end was cut by 4 bases, the J end by 4 bases, with 18 bases between. The CDR3 DNA reads TGCAGTGCTAAAGGGTGGCGGGTAGGTGCAGATACGCAGTATTTT. Amino acid sequence: CSAKGWRVGADTQYF.

There are many counts of this clonotype. The V and J genes are TRBV4-3 and TRBJ2-3, with no clear D. This CDR3 has 11 amino acids. CDR1 and CDR2 from the germline V gene are LGHNA and YSLEER. Trimming took off 1 base at V and 10 bases at J, with 6 bases between the two ends. The DNA of the CDR3 is TGCGCCAGCAGCCAAGGCCAAGCGCAGTATTTT. Its translation is CASSQGQAQYF.

Ten or more counts support this clonotype. The gene calls are TRBV5-1 and TRBJ2-7; D might be TRBD1 (5 bases). The CDR3 totals 13 residues. In germline, CDR1 is SGHRS, CDR2 YFSETQ. V shed 5 bases and J shed 5 bases, with 14 bases lying between them. CDR3 protein: CASRNQGSDEQYF. The CDR3 DNA is TGCGCCAGCAGGAATCAGGGATCCGACGAGCAGTACTTC.

This chain uses TRBV12-3 or TRBV12-4 with TRBJ2-3; weak D call: TRBD2 (6 bases). V lost 6 bases to trimming and J lost 0 bases, with 19 bases between them. This CDR3 is 17 amino acids long. CDR3 region: CASRNRQTGLSTDTQYF. The CDR3 DNA sequence: TGTGCCAGCAGAAATAGACAGACTGGACTAAGCACAGATACGCAGTATTTT.

This clonotype occurred a few times. This rearrangement joins TRBV6-5 to TRBJ2-2; 7 nucleotides align to TRBD2. CDR3 length equals 15 residues. V was clipped by 1 base and J by 3 bases; unmatched bases: 2. Germline V lookup: CDR1 MNHEY, CDR2 SVGAGI. The CDR3 region is CASSYWGGDTGELFF. The CDR3, as DNA: TGTGCCAGCAGTTACTGGGGGGGTGACACCGGGGAGCTGTTTTTT.

V is TRBV6-5 and J is TRBJ2-7; 8 positions match TRBD1. V dropped 6 bases and J dropped 0; count of bases not matched to a gene: 4. The CDR3 contains 14 residues. Germline V CDR1 and CDR2: MNHEY, SVGAGI. The CDR3 spells CASRSTGGSYEQYF. The DNA for the CDR3 is TGTGCCAGCAGGTCTACAGGGGGCTCCTACGAGCAGTACTTC.

This clonotype was recorded a few times. The V and J genes are TRBV9 and TRBJ2-1; TRBD2 aligns across 12 bases. CDR1 and CDR2 (germline): SGDLS, YYNGEE. The CDR3 spans 15 residues. The trim removed 2 bases at V and 9 bases at J, leaving 6 bases unmatched. CDR3 loop: CASSVALAGGGEQFF. In nucleotides, the CDR3 is TGTGCCAGCAGCGTTGCACTAGCGGGGGGAGGTGAGCAGTTCTTC.

The genes are TRBV29-1 and TRBJ1-5; 7 positions match TRBD1. There are 13 residues in the CDR3. Germline values: CDR1 SQVTM, CDR2 ANQGSEA. J gave up 4 bases and V 2 bases, and 2 bases lay outside the gene matches. In DNA form, the CDR3 reads TGCAGCGTTGAACCAGGGGGAAATCAGCCCCAGCATTTT. It encodes CSVEPGGNQPQHF.

This chain joins TRBV12-3 or TRBV12-4 and TRBJ1-1; TRBD1 might be the D (6 bases). Trimming shortened V by 6 bases and J by 1 base, and 15 bases separated the two germline ends. CDR3 length equals 15 residues. The CDR3 is CASSYGRRGNTEAFF. The CDR3, as DNA: TGTGCCAGCAGCTACGGACGCAGGGGGAACACTGAAGCTTTCTTT.

A note on this clonotype: One end of the junction fails to match germline, which may point to a read error. This CDR3 is CASSAGGLSYNEQFF. DNA for the CDR3: TGTGCTAGCAGCGCCGGGGGGCTCTCCTACAATGAGCAGTTCTTC. The gene calls are TRBV7-7 and TRBJ2-1; D possibly corresponds to TRBD2 (7 bases). Germline V gene sequence: CDR1 SSHAT, CDR2 FNYEAQ (reference sequence). The CDR3 extends over 15 amino acids.

The chain has TRBV28 and TRBJ2-7; no clear D. With 6 bases removed from V and 0 bases from J, the gap between germline ends came to 9 bases. This CDR3 spans 13 amino acids. CDR1 is MDHEN and CDR2 is SYDVKM in the germline V gene. The CDR3 DNA reads TGTGCCAGCAGCCCTGGCCACTCCTACGAGCAGTACGTC. This sequence encodes CASSPGHSYEQYV.

Only a few counts were recorded for this clonotype. V and J are TRBV27 and TRBJ2-3; D perhaps matches TRBD2 (7 bases). V was pared by 0 bases and J by 5 bases, with 9 bases between. CDR3 size: 14 residues. CDR1 is MNHEY and CDR2 is SMNVEV in the germline V gene (reference sequence). The CDR3 DNA reads TGTGCCAGCAGTTTATCGGGGGGGCAAGATACGCAGTATTTT. Protein sequence: CASSLSGGQDTQYF.

The table lists this clonotype with a few counts. This sequence joins TRBV6-5 and TRBJ2-3, with 7 positions matching TRBD2. The germline V gene has CDR1 MNHEY and CDR2 SVGAGI. The CDR3 is made up of 14 amino acids. V dropped 6 bases and J dropped 8; count of bases not matched to a gene: 11. CDR3 sequence (DNA): TGTGCCAGCAGGCCCTCCCGACTAGCCCCTACGCAGTATTTT. Translation: CASRPSRLAPTQYF.

In its sample, this clonotype was seen many times. The rearrangement uses TRBV7-9 and TRBJ2-3, with TRBD1 matching over 9 bases. CDR1 and CDR2 (germline): SEHNR, FQNEAQ (reference sequence). The CDR3 sequence is 15 residues long. V shed 3 bases and J 4 bases; nucleotides not matched to a gene: 5. CDR3: CASSFRQGGPDTQYF. In DNA form, the CDR3 reads TGTGCCAGCAGCTTTCGACAGGGGGGTCCAGATACGCAGTATTTT.

This clonotype has only a few counts. This chain links TRBV6-5 with TRBJ2-3; D uncertain. Germline CDR1 reads MNHEY; CDR2 reads SVGAGI. Trimming removed 0 bases from V and 4 bases from J, with 11 bases in between. This CDR3 is built from 15 residues. The CDR3 bases are TGTGCCAGCAGTTACTCGGGTAGAATTCCAGATACGCAGTATTTT. Its protein product is CASSYSGRIPDTQYF.

This clonotype was detected only a few times. The chain couples TRBV2 to TRBJ1-6; D perhaps matches TRBD1 (5 bases). V was shortened by 2 bases and J by 2 bases, with 7 bases between the two germline ends. This CDR3 spans 15 amino acids. CDR1 is SNHLY and CDR2 is FYNNEI in the germline V gene. The CDR3 DNA reads TGTGCCAGCAGTGAACGGGGGGCCTATAATTCACCCCTCCACTTT. It specifies CASSERGAYNSPLHF.

This chain joins TRBV20-1 and TRBJ1-1; D is ambiguous. Per germline, CDR1 DFQATT and CDR2 SNEGSKA (reference sequence). The ends were cut back, 0 bases at V and 2 bases at J, with 7 bases in the middle. This CDR3 comprises 13 residues. For the CDR3, the DNA is TGCAGTGCTAGAGATAGGAGAAACACTGAAGCTTTCTTT. Amino acids: CSARDRRNTEAFF.

The V and J genes are TRBV2 and TRBJ1-2; 9 nucleotides line up with TRBD1. The germline V gene has CDR1 SNHLY and CDR2 FYNNEI. Trimming cost V 6 bases and J 5 bases; bases outside gene matches: 10. This CDR3 comprises 15 residues. The CDR3 DNA reads as TGTGCCAGCAGCCAAGAAGGGACAGGGAGATATGGCTACACCTTC. Residues: CASSQEGTGRYGYTF.

This clonotype appeared a few times. The V call is TRBV20-1, the J call TRBJ2-4, with TRBD2 matching over 7 bases. The V and J ends lost 8 bases and 12 bases, in that order; junction bases with no gene match: 7. CDR1 and CDR2 from the germline V gene are DFQATT and SNEGSKA (reference sequence). The CDR3 contains 10 residues. As DNA, the CDR3 is TGCAGTAGCGAGCGGGGAAGTCAGTACTTC. Its translation: CSSERGSQYF.

This clonotype appeared many times. V is TRBV7-9 and J is TRBJ2-1; 10 bases map to TRBD1. This CDR3 has 15 residues. Germline values: CDR1 SEHNR, CDR2 FQNEAQ (reference sequence). V shed 5 bases, J shed 6 bases, and the junction held 7 bases outside the gene matches. The CDR3 nucleotides read TGTGCCAGCAGCCCTTCCGGGACAGGGGCCAATGAGCAGTTCTTC. Translation: CASSPSGTGANEQFF.

The chain links TRBV4-3 to TRBJ2-3; 7 nucleotides line up with TRBD2. The V gene's germline CDR1 is LGHNA and CDR2 YSLEER. Germline trimming cut 11 bases from V and 1 base from J; bases unmatched to any gene: 9. CDR3 length: 14 residues. The CDR3 sequence: CASQKRGGTDTQYF. CDR3 sequence (DNA): TGCGCCTCCCAGAAGCGGGGAGGCACAGATACGCAGTATTTT.